This T cell receptor beta chain was sequenced for a study of blood T cell repertoires in COVID-19 (dated by TCRdb to the early 2020s). Background on the whole study: Samples covering the acute and convalescent phases of COVID-19 were provided by collaborators in the United States, Italy and Spain. The repertoires were made available in a free public database intended to serve as a resource for research on the immune response to SARS-CoV-2. HLA class I and class II types, where available, came from metadata supplied by the sample provider rather than from assay-based typing. Samples came from the ongoing ImmuneRACE study (first 160 participants) plus 1,254 subjects from 6 global collaborators. The prospective study material was composed of cDNA or gDNA derived from T cells, B-cell-depleted T cells, or PBMCs. Nearly every sample came with metadata listing a de-identified subject ID, COVID-19 status, age in years and sex. The dataset comprised deeply sampled blood TCRbeta repertoires from subjects exposed to, actively infected with, or recovered from COVID-19. Broader findings and caveats from the paper: How much clinical and demographic metadata was included differed by source and by participant, and the metadata was provided uncurated.

TCRbeta CDR3 regions were amplified from genomic DNA using the immunoSEQ Assay, a bias-controlled multiplex PCR. On the authors' methods: The number of nucleated cells in each sample was estimated by amplification of reference gene primers within the assay. To quantify the absolute abundance of each unique TCRbeta CDR3 rearrangement, sequence reads were collapsed and filtered. For each sample, productive Simpson clonality was calculated as the square root of Simpson's diversity index across productive rearrangements. TCRdb's version of the immuneACCESS table is confined to in-frame rearrangements and falls short of the full clone set. An unresolved V gene accounts for under half of the shortfall where checked; the remainder is of unknown origin. V, J and clone size are taken as reported in that table, and D and trimming were inferred from the DNA itself. This sample holds some 240,000 clones; 80% to 90% were observed only once. 10% to 13% of the sample comes from the top ten.

V has 7 bases trimmed and J has 3 bases trimmed; junction bases matching no gene number 7. The CDR3 sequence holds 14 residues, the cysteine and phenylalanine included. CDR3 DNA is the only sequence kept; it has 42 bases, read in frame from the first base. CDR1 and CDR2, looked up from the germline V gene, are SGHRS and YFSETQ. At one collaborating source in Seattle, patients were enrolled during active infection and were followed longitudinally through the course of disease. The collaborating institutions used their own protocols to collect whole blood in K2EDTA tubes. For TCRbeta analysis, collaborators shipped samples as frozen whole blood, isolated PBMCs, or DNA extracted from either of those sample types. Comment on this clone: This clone's antigen is unknown. Nothing much larger sits one base from this clone, and base qualities are not available.

The sample comprised peripheral blood. The sequence is built from TRBV5-1 and TRBJ2-7; TRBD1 fits 10 bases in the junction. The source of this sequence is a woman in her seventies with COVID-19, enrolled during active disease. DNA sequence: TGCGCCAGCTCACGAAGGACAGGGGGCTACGAGCAGTACTTC. Translated, it reads CASSRRTGGYEQYF.